This TCR beta chain was identified in a study of shared T cell receptors in the human thymus. Assay used: immunoSEQ multiplex PCR; TCRdb lists only in-frame clones, some missing. The table shows hundreds of thousands of clones, with around 89% occurring only once. Germline trimming cut 6 bases from V and 2 bases from J; bases unmatched to any gene: 6. Per germline, CDR1 MNHEY and CDR2 SVGAGI. The CDR3 length is 14 residues. These data also featured in a second study, about human thymus T cells. That paper adds: It was healthy Finnish infants having corrective surgery for congenital heart defects who were the donors. Thymus tissue for the work was resected from patients undergoing corrective heart surgery. Usage of V and J genes appeared biased in thymic and blood repertoires. Related studies noted strongly shared thymic repertoires across unrelated people.

The sample comprised thymocytes. The receptor's source is a boy less than two years old with a congenital heart defect. The chain is built from TRBV6-5 and TRBJ2-7; 8 nucleotides align to TRBD1. CDR3 bases: TGTGCCAGCAGCCAAGGGACAGGCACCTACGAGCAGTACTTC. Protein: CASSQGTGTYEQYF.